This entry is about one TCR beta chain. Its antigen remains unknown. The PCR used 60 Vbeta and 13 Jbeta primers. This table comes from immunoSEQ multiplex PCR, and its TCRdb copy is limited to in-frame clones, with some not included. Here the sample spans 11,000 to 15,000 clones, around 58% being singletons. This specimen belongs to a study of cytomegalovirus exposure and HLA in healthy donors. In the study overall: In an early release, HLA-typed donors contributed 75 million to 85 million unique TCR sequences. Overall study results and limits: A prior analysis recorded that most TCR beta V segments were productive about 90% or about 30% of the time.

The source of this sequence is a woman aged 45-65 years in good health and CMV-seropositive. Sequences were obtained from PBMCs.

CDR3 DNA: TGTGCCAGCAGCCCTCATCAGGGGAACACTGAAGCTTTCTTT. It yields the protein CASSPHQGNTEAFF. This rearrangement joins TRBV7-2 to TRBJ1-1; D may be TRBD1 (5 bases). Germline lookup yields CDR1 SGHTA and CDR2 FQGNSA. The CDR3 is 14 amino acids. Trimming removed 5 bases from V and 1 base from J, with 11 bases in between.